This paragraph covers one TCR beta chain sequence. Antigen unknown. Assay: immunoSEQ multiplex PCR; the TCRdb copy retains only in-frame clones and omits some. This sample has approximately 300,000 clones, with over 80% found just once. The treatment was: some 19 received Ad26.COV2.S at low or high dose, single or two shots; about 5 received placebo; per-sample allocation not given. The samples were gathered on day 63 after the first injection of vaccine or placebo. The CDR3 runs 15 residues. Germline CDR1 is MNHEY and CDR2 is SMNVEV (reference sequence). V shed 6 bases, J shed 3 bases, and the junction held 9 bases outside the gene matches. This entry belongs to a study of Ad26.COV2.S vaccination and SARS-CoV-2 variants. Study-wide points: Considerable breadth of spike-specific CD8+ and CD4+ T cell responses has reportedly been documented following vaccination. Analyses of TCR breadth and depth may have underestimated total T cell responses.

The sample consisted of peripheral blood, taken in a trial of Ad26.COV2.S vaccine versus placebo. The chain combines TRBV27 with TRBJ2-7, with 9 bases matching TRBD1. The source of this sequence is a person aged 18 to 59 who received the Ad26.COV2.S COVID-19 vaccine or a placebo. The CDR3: CASSRWTGVDYEQYF. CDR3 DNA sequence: TGTGCCAGCAGCCGATGGACAGGGGTGGACTACGAGCAGTACTTC.